This TCR beta chain was profiled in a study of blood T cell repertoires in COVID-19. Study as a whole: COVID-19 samples from acute and convalescent phases originated in the United States, Italy and Spain.

The CDR3 length is 12 residues. Germline-derived CDR1 and CDR2 are SEHNR and FQNEAQ (reference sequence). J lost 13 bases, V lost 5 bases, and 8 bases had no gene match. This clone was observed a few times. The data were produced by immunoSEQ multiplex PCR, yet TCRdb's version contains in-frame clones alone and is incomplete. The sample has tens of thousands of clones, 82% seen once; the top ten hold around 4%. The sequencing sample was made of peripheral blood. This sequence originates from an older woman with acute or convalescent COVID-19. V is TRBV7-9 and J is TRBJ1-1, with 9 bases matching TRBD1. DNA of the CDR3: TGTGCCAGCAGCCGGGGGACAGGGTTGGTTTTCTTT. Its translation: CASSRGTGLVFF.